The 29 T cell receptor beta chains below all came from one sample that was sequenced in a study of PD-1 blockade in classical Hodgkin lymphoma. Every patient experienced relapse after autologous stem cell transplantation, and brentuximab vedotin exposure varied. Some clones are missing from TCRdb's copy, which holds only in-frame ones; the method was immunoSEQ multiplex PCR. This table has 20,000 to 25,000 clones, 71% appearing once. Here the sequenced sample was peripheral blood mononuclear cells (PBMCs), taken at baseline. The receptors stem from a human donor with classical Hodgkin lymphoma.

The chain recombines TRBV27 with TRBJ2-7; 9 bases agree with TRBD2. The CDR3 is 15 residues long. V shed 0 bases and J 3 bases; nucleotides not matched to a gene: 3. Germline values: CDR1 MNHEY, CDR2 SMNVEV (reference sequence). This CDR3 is CASSLSPSGNYEQYF. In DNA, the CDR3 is TGTGCCAGCAGTTTATCCCCTAGCGGGAACTACGAGCAGTACTTC.

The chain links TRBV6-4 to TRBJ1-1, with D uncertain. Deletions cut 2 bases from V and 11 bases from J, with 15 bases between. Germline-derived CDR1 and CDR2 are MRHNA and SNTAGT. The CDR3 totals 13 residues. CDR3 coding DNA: TGTGCCAGCAGTGACCCCTTTTCCCGTCGGGCTTTCTTT. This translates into CASSDPFSRRAFF.

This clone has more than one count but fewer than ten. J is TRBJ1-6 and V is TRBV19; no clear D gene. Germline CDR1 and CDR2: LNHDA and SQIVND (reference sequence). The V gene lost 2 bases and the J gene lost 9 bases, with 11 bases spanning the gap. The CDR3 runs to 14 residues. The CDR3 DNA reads TGTGCCAGTAGTATAAGAGGTTTTGGTTCACCCCTCCACTTT. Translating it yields CASSIRGFGSPLHF.

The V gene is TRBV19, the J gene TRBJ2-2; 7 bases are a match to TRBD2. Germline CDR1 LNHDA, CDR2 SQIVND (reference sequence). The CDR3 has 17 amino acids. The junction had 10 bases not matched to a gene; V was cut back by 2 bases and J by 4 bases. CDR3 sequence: CASSIRQGDYITGELFF. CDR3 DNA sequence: TGTGCCAGTAGTATACGGCAAGGGGACTACATCACCGGGGAGCTGTTTTTT.

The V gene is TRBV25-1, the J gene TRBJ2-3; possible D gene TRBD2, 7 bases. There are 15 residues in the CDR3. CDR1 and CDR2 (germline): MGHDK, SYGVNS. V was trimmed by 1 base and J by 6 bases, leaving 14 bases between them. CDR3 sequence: CASSESRGRADTQYF. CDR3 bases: TGTGCCAGCAGTGAATCGAGGGGGAGGGCGGATACGCAGTATTTT.

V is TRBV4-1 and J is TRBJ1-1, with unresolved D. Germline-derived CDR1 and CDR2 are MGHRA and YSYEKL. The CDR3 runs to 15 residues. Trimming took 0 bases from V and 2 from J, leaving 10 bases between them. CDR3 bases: TGCGCCAGCAGCCAAGATCCCGGGAGAAACACTGAAGCTTTCTTT. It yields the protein CASSQDPGRNTEAFF.

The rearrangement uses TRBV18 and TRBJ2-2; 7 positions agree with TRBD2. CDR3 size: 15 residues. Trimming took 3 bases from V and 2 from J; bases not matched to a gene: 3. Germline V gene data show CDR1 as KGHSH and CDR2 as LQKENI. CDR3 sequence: CASSPGTTNTGELFF. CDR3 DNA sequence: TGTGCCAGCTCACCCGGGACTACAAACACCGGGGAGCTGTTTTTT. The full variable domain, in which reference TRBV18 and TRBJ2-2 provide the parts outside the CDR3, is NAGVMQNPRHLVRRRGQEARLRCSPMKGHSHVYWYRQLPEEGLKFMVYLQKENIIDESGMPKERFSAEFPKEGPSILRIQQVVRGDSAAYFCASSPGTTNTGELFFGEGSRLTVL.

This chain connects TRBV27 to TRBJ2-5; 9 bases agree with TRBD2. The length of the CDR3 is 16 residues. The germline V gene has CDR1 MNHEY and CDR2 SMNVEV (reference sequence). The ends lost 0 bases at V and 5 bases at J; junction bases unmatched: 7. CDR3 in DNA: TGTGCCAGCAGTTTATCGGCGGGGGGGCCGGAGGAGACCCAGTACTTC. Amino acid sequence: CASSLSAGGPEETQYF.

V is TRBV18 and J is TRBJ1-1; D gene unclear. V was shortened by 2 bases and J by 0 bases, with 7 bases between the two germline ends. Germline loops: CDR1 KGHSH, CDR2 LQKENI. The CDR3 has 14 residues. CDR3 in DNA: TGTGCCAGCTCACCAGGCAGGATGAACACTGAAGCTTTCTTT. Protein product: CASSPGRMNTEAFF.

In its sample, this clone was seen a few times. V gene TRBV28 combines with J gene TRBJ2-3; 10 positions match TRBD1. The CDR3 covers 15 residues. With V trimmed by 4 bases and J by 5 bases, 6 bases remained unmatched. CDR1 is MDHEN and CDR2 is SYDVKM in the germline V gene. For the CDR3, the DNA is TGTGCCAGCAGTTCGAGGACAGGGGGGAGAGATACGCAGTATTTT. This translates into CASSSRTGGRDTQYF.

The CDR3 bases are TGTGCCAGCAGGGTGGACAGGGGCCAGCCCCAGCATTTT. Translated, it gives CASRVDRGQPQHF. The chain has TRBV6-5 and TRBJ1-5; 9 bases map to TRBD1. This CDR3 has 13 residues. Germline loops: CDR1 MNHEY, CDR2 SVGAGI. V lost 6 bases and J lost 7; bases outside the gene matches: 4.

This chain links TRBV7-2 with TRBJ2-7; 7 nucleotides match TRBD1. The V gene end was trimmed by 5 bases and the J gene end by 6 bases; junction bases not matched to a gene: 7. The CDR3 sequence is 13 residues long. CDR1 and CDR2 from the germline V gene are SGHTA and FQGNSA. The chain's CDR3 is CASSPRGQSEQYV. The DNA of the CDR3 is TGTGCCAGCAGCCCTAGGGGACAGTCCGAGCAGTACGTC.

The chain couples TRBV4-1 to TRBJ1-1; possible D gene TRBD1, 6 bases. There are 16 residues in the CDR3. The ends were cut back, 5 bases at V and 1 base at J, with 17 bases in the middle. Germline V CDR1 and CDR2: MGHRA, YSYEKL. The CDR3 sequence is CASSYQTGMGNTEAFF. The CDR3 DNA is TGCGCCAGCAGCTACCAAACAGGGATGGGGAACACTGAAGCTTTCTTT.

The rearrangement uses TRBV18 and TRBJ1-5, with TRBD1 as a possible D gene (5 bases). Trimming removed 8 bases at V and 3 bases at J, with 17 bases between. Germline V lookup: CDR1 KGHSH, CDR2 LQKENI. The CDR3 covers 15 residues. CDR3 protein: CASTEQAFLNQPQHF. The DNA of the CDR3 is TGTGCCAGCACAGAACAGGCTTTCCTCAATCAGCCCCAGCATTTT.

Written as DNA, the CDR3 is TGTGCCAGCAGCTTAGCTACGCTCAACACCGGGGAGCTGTTTTTT. Its protein product is CASSLATLNTGELFF. This chain joins TRBV7-8 and TRBJ2-2, with D unresolved. The CDR3 spans 15 residues. Trimming cost V 0 bases and J 2 bases, with 7 bases left between them. Looked up from germline, CDR1 is SGHVS and CDR2 is FQNEAQ.

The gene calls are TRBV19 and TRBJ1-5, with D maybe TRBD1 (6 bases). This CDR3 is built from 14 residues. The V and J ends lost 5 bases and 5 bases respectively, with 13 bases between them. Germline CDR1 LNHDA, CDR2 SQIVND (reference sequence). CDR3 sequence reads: CASSWGQGYQPQHF. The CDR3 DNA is TGTGCCAGTAGTTGGGGGCAGGGTTATCAGCCCCAGCATTTT.

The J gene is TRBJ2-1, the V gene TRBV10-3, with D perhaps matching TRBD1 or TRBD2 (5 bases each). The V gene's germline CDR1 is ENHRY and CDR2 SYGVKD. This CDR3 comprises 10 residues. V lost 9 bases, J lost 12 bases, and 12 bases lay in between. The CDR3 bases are TGTGCCATGGGGACCTTGGGGCAGTTCTTC. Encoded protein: CAMGTLGQFF.

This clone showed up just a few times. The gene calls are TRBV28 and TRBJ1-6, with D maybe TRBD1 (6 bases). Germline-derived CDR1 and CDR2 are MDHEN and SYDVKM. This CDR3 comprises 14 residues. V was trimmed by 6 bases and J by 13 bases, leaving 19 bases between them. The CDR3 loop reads CASRWTVLDSPLHF. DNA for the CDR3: TGTGCCAGCAGGTGGACAGTACTGGATAGTCCCCTCCACTTT.

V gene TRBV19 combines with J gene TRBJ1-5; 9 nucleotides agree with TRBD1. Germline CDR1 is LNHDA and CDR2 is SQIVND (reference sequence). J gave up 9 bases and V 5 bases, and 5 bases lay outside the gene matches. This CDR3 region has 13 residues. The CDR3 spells CASSWTGVWPQHF. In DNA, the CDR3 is TGTGCCAGTAGTTGGACAGGGGTTTGGCCCCAGCATTTT.

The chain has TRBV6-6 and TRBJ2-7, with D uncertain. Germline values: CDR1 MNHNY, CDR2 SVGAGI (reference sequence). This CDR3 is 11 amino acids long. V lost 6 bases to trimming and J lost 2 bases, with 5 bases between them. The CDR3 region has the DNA TGTGCCAGCAGCACGACCTACGAGCAGTACTTC. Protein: CASSTTYEQYF.

CDR3 nucleotides: TGTGCCAGCAGTTACGACTGGACAGGGGCGGATGGCTACACCTTC. It specifies CASSYDWTGADGYTF. This chain connects TRBV6-6 to TRBJ1-2; 9 bases match TRBD1. Unmatched junction bases numbered 7, after V lost 2 bases and J lost 6 bases. Germline V gene lookup returns CDR1 MNHNY and CDR2 SVGAGI (reference sequence). This CDR3 contains 15 residues.

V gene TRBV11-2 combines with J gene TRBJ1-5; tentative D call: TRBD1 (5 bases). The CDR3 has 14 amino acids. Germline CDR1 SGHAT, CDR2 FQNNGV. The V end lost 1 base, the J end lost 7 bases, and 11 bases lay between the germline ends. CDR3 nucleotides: TGTGCCAGCAGCTTAGCTGGGGGTAGCCAGCCCCAGCATTTT. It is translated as CASSLAGGSQPQHF.

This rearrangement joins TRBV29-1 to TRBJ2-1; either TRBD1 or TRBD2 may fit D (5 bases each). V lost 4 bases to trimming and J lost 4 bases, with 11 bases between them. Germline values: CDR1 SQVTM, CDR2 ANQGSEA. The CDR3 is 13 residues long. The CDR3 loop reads CSVAGDGYNEQFF. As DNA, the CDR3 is TGCAGCGTTGCTGGGGACGGGTACAATGAGCAGTTCTTC.

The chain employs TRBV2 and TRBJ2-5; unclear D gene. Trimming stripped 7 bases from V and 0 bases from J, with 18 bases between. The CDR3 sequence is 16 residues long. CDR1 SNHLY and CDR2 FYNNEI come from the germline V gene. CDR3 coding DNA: TGTGCCAGCACCTCCCCCGCAACGGAGCACCAAGAGACCCAGTACTTC. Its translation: CASTSPATEHQETQYF.

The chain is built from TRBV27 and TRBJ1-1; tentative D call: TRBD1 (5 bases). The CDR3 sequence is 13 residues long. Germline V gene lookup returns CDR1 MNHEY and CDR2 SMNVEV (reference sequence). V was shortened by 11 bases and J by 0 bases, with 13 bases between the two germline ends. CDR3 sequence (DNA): TGTGCCGCCCACGAGGGACTGAACACTGAAGCTTTCTTT. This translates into CAAHEGLNTEAFF.

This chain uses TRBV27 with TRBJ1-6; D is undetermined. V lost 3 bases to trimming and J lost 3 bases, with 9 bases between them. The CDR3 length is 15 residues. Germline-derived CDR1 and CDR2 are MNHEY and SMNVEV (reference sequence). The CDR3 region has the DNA TGTGCCAGCAGTTTGTTTCCGGTCTATAATTCACCCCTCCACTTT. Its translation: CASSLFPVYNSPLHF.

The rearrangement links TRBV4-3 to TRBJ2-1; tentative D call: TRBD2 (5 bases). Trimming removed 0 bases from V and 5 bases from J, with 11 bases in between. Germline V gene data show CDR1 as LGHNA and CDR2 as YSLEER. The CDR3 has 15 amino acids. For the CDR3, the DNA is TGCGCCAGCAGCCAAGAAGTGACTACGAACAATGAGCAGTTCTTC. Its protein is CASSQEVTTNNEQFF.

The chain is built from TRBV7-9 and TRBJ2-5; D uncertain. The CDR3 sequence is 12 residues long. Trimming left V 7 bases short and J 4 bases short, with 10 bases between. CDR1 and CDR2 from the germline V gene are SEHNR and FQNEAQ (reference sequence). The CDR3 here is CASTGLGETQYF. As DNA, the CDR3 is TGTGCCAGCACCGGCCTAGGAGAGACCCAGTACTTC.

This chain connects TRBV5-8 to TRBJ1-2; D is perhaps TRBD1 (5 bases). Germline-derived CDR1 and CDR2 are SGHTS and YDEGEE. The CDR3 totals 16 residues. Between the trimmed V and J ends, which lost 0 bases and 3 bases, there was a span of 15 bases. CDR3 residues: CASSLALGVAYYGYTF. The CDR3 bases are TGTGCCAGCAGCTTGGCCTTGGGGGTAGCTTACTATGGCTACACCTTC.